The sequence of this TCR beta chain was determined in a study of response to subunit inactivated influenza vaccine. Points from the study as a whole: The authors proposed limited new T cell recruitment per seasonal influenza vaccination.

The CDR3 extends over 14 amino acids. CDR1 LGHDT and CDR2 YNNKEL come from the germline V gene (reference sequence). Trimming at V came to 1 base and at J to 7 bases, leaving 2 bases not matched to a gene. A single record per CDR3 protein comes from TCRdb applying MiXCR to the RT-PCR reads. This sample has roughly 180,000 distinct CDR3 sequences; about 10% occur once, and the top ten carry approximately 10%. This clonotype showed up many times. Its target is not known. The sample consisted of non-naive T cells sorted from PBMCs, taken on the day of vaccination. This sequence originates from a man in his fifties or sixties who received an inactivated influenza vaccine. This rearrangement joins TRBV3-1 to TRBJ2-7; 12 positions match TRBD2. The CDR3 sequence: CASSQGLAGVEQYF. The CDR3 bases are TGTGCCAGCAGCCAAGGACTAGCGGGAGTGGAGCAGTACTTC.